This is a list of T cell receptor beta chains from one sample in a study of tumor and adjacent non-tumor tissue in lung cancer. Each CDR3 protein gets one entry after TCRdb re-called the multiplex PCR reads with MiXCR. The sample shows 90,000 to 100,000 distinct CDR3 sequences, 80% of them seen only once. The sequenced sample consisted of distant non-tumor lung tissue. All receptors derive from a man in his fifties or sixties with small cell lung cancer. Each CDR3 is given with its conserved first and last residue. D genes are given only for firm matches. Expanded clones are given a class, and other clones once, few, many or no size at all.

D gene	clone size	J gene	V gene	CDR3 length	CDR3 protein	CDR3 DNA
TRBD2	.	TRBJ2-3	TRBV12-3/TRBV12-4	17	CASMRTTTSGDTDTQYF	TGTGCCAGCATGCGAACTACGACTAGCGGAGACACAGATACGCAGTATTTT
.	.	TRBJ1-6	TRBV13	17	CAISQNDGSSCNSPLHF	TGTGCCATCAGCCAAAACGACGGAAGCTCCTGTAATTCACCTCTCCACTTT
.	.	TRBJ1-6	TRBV6-5	13	CASNWAYNSLLHF	TGTGCCAGCAATTGGGCCTATAATTCACTCCTCCACTTT
TRBD1	many	TRBJ2-7	TRBV20-1	16	CSARDRDRLITDEQYF	TGCAGTGCTAGAGATCGGGACAGGCTTATCACCGACGAGCAGTACTTC
.	.	TRBJ2-5	TRBV7-8	15	CVSSVLWGTQETQYF	TGTGTCAGCAGCGTCTTATGGGGAACCCAAGAGACCCAGTACTTC
.	.	TRBJ2-6	TRBV6-6	15	CASSLQSSGANILTF	TGTGCCAGCAGCTTACAGTCCTCTGGGGCCAACATCCTGACTTTC
.	.	TRBJ2-5	TRBV12-3/TRBV12-4	13	CASRTGHYETRYF	TGTGCCAGCAGGACAGGTCATTACGAGACCCGGTACTTC
TRBD2	.	TRBJ2-2	TRBV10-3	17	CDISELEGLARPGELFF	TGTGACATCAGTGAGCTGGAGGGACTAGCGAGACCCGGGGAGCTGTTTTTT
TRBD1	.	TRBJ1-2	TRBV12-3/TRBV12-4	17	CASSLSGTGMSGYGCTF	TGTGCCAGCAGTTTAAGCGGGACAGGGATGTCCGGCTATGGCTGCACCTTC
TRBD1	.	TRBJ1-1	TRBV20-1	14	CSTREGQAFTEAFF	TGCAGTACTAGGGAGGGACAGGCCTTCACTGAAGCTTTCTTT
TRBD2	.	TRBJ2-1	TRBV12-3/TRBV12-4	18	CASSFGLARGFRDNEQFF	TGTGCCAGCAGCTTCGGACTAGCGAGAGGGTTCAGGGACAATGAGCAGTTCTTC
.	.	TRBJ1-5	TRBV4-1	16	CASNQDGMGGLEPQHF	TGCGCCAGCAACCAAGACGGTATGGGGGGGCTTGAGCCCCAGCATTTT
.	medium-sized	TRBJ1-2	TRBV20-1	11	CSAKIDYGYTF	TGCAGTGCTAAAATCGACTATGGCTACACCTTC
TRBD1	.	TRBJ2-1	TRBV4-1	15	CASSQVGQGLNEQFF	TGCGCCAGCAGCCAAGTTGGACAGGGATTAAATGAGCAGTTCTTC
.	.	TRBJ1-4	TRBV6-6	15	CVSSLTPQQNEKLFF	TGTGTCAGCAGCCTCACGCCACAACAAAATGAAAAACTGTTTTTT
TRBD2	few	TRBJ2-2	TRBV6-1	15	CASRREGRSTGELFF	TGTGCCAGCAGGAGGGAGGGCCGCTCCACCGGGGAGTTGTTTTTT
.	.	TRBJ1-6	TRBV13	17	CATSQNDGSSYNSSIHF	TGTGCCACCAGCCAAAACGACGGAAGCTCCTATAATTCATCCATCCACTTT
TRBD2	.	TRBJ2-5	TRBV6-1	14	CACVELAGGESQYF	TGTGCCTGCGTCGAGCTAGCGGGAGGTGAGAGCCAGTACTTC
.	.	TRBJ2-1	TRBV6-2/TRBV6-3	12	CASGFSFHDEFF	TGTGCCAGCGGGTTTAGTTTCCATGATGAGTTCTTC
.	many	TRBJ2-3	TRBV20-1	14	CSARDVISTDTQYF	TGCAGTGCTAGAGACGTTATTAGCACAGATACGCAGTATTTT
.	.	TRBJ2-2	TRBV12-3/TRBV12-4	16	CASSFWRCSNTGELFF	TGTGCCAGCAGTTTTTGGCGGTGCTCGAACACCGGGGAGCTGTTTTTT
.	.	TRBJ1-6	TRBV13	17	CVSSQNDGGSYNSPLHF	TGTGTCAGCAGCCAAAACGACGGAGGCTCCTATAATTCACCACTCCACTTT
.	few	TRBJ2-1	TRBV11-2	14	CASSLEAELVERFF	TGTGCTAGCAGCTTAGAGGCAGAGTTGGTTGAGCGGTTCTTC
.	many	TRBJ2-7	TRBV20-1	13	CSATSRGWSEQYF	TGCAGTGCTACATCTAGGGGTTGGAGCGAGCAGTACTTC
.	once	TRBJ2-1	TRBV11-1	13	CASSLAVYNEQFF	TGTGCCAGCAGCTTAGCCGTCTACAATGAGCAGTTCTTC
TRBD2	.	TRBJ2-3	TRBV12-3/TRBV12-4	16	CASNRGLAGEGDTQYF	TGTGCCAGCAATAGGGGACTAGCGGGAGAGGGAGATACGCAATATTTT
.	.	TRBJ2-1	TRBV12-3/TRBV12-4	14	CASSLLARNVEQFF	TGTGCCAGTAGTTTGCTAGCGCGAAACGTTGAGCAGTTCTTC
.	.	TRBJ1-2	TRBV29-1	12	CSVDGLNYGYTF	TGCAGCGTTGATGGGCTTAACTACGGCTACACCTTC
.	.	TRBJ1-2	TRBV6-5	13	CANTYVGRSSPTF	TGTGCCAACACTTATGTGGGACGGTCAAGTCCCACCTTC
TRBD2	once	TRBJ2-1	TRBV6-5	17	CARNYSIWGLADNKQFF	TGTGCCAGAAATTACTCGATCTGGGGACTAGCGGACAATAAGCAGTTCTTC
.	.	TRBJ2-3	TRBV24-1	16	CATRPGRRGVTDTQYF	TGTGCCACCAGGCCCGGTCGAAGGGGCGTGACAGATACGCAGTATTTT
TRBD2	once	TRBJ2-3	TRBV4-2	17	CASSHNLAGGLADTQYF	TGTGCCAGCAGCCATAATCTAGCGGGTGGCCTGGCAGATACGCAGTATTTT
.	many	TRBJ1-2	TRBV28	13	CASSSGQYYGYTF	TGTGCCAGCAGTTCAGGACAGTACTATGGCTACACCTTC
.	once	TRBJ2-3	TRBV29-1	13	CSVGSAGTDTQYF	TGCAGCGTTGGGTCAGCTGGCACTGATACGCAGTATTTT
TRBD1	.	TRBJ2-7	TRBV4-1	14	CASSLYRGTYEQYF	TGCGCTAGCAGCCTCTACAGGGGGACCTACGAGCAGTACTTC
.	many	TRBJ2-7	TRBV20-1	14	CSARALRGDDEQYF	TGCAGTGCTAGAGCTCTCAGGGGGGACGACGAGCAGTACTTC
.	.	TRBJ2-3	TRBV4-2	15	CASSAETASKDTQYF	TGTGCCAGCAGCGCAGAGACGGCTAGCAAAGATACGCAGTATTTT
TRBD1	.	TRBJ2-2	TRBV15	15	CATTTGLANTGELFF	TGTGCCACCACGACAGGGCTCGCGAACACCGGGGAGCTGTTTTTT
.	.	TRBJ2-1	TRBV6-5	15	CASNYYGGVGNEQLF	TGTGCCAGCAATTACTATGGGGGAGTGGGTAATGAGCAGCTCTTC
.	.	TRBJ2-7	TRBV6-6	12	CVSKSETYEQYF	TGTGTCAGCAAAAGCGAAACCTACGAGCAGTATTTC
TRBD2	.	TRBJ2-5	TRBV6-1	17	CVSSWGTSDILGETQYF	TGTGTCAGCAGTTGGGGAACTAGCGATATCCTGGGGGAGACCCAGTACTTT
TRBD1	.	TRBJ1-6	TRBV11-2	15	CAVSRTGQVNSPLHF	TGTGCCGTGAGCCGGACTGGACAGGTTAATTCACCCCTCCACTTT
.	.	TRBJ2-1	TRBV10-3	15	CAISEGTSYYDEQFF	TGTGCCATCAGTGAGGGTACCTCCTACTACGATGAGCAGTTCTTC
.	.	TRBJ2-7	TRBV4-1	13	CASNYDRFYEQYF	TGTGCCAGCAATTACGACAGATTCTACGAGCAGTACTTC
.	.	TRBJ2-7	TRBV11-1	16	CARSLAIRDNSYEQYF	TGTGCCAGAAGCTTAGCGATTCGTGACAACTCCTACGAGCAGTACTTC
.	.	TRBJ2-1	TRBV11-2	14	CACIRADPYNEQFF	TGTGCCTGCATCAGAGCCGATCCCTACAATGAGCAGTTCTTC
.	.	TRBJ2-5	TRBV12-3/TRBV12-4	13	CVSGIGRTGTQYF	TGTGTCAGCGGCATTGGAAGAACGGGGACACAGTACTTC
.	few	TRBJ2-5	TRBV27	13	CASSDIPQETQYF	TGTGCCAGCAGTGATATCCCCCAAGAGACCCAGTACTTC
TRBD1	.	TRBJ2-2	TRBV11-2	14	CARWGTGNTGELFF	TGTGCCAGGTGGGGGACAGGGAACACCGGGGAGCTGTTTTTT
.	.	TRBJ1-2	TRBV12-3/TRBV12-4	14	CAGSYSRPGDGYTF	TGTGCCGGCAGTTATTCCCGCCCAGGGGATGGCTACACCTTC
TRBD2	.	TRBJ2-3	TRBV20-1	20	CSARADTGRLADISTETQYF	TGCAGTGCTAGAGCTGACACGGGGAGACTAGCGGACATTAGCACAGAAACGCAGTATTTT
TRBD2	.	TRBJ2-1	TRBV11-3	15	CASSLTAGYDNEQLF	TGTGCCAGCAGTTTAACAGCGGGGTACGACAATGAGCAGTTGTTC
.	many	TRBJ2-1	TRBV20-1	14	CSAQRDPTTNEQFF	TGCAGTGCCCAAAGGGACCCCACGACCAATGAGCAGTTCTTC